Presented here are 24 T cell receptor beta chains from one specimen sequenced in a study of blood T cell repertoires in COVID-19. Repertoires were generated with immunoSEQ multiplex PCR, while TCRdb's copy carries only in-frame clones and drops some. The repertoire includes hundreds of thousands of clones, roughly 88% of them detected once, and 2.1% sits in the top ten. Sequencing input: peripheral blood. The receptors shown here come from a woman aged 40 to 49 who had recovered from COVID-19.

The chain has TRBV11-3 and TRBJ2-3; perhaps TRBD2 as D (6 bases). The V gene's germline CDR1 is SGHNT and CDR2 YENEEA. With 6 bases removed from V and 6 bases from J, the gap between germline ends came to 16 bases. The CDR3 contains 14 residues. CDR3 bases: TGTGCCAGCAGTCGGACTATGTTTAGTGATACGCAGTATTTT. It yields the protein CASSRTMFSDTQYF.

This clone occurred a few times. The V call is TRBV7-9, the J call TRBJ2-7; D remains unclear. V was trimmed by 11 bases and J by 3 bases, leaving 8 bases between them. From germline, CDR1 is SEHNR and CDR2 FQNEAQ (reference sequence). This CDR3 has 10 residues. The CDR3 spells CASGNYEQYF. CDR3 DNA sequence: TGTGCCTCGGGTAACTACGAGCAGTACTTC. Together with reference TRBV7-9 and TRBJ2-7, the CDR3 gives the full variable domain: DTGVSQNPRHKITKRGQNVTFRCDPISEHNRLYWYRQTLGQGPEFLTYFQNEAQLEKSRLLSDRFSAERPKGSFSTLEIQRTEQGDSAMYLCASGNYEQYFGPGTRLTVT.

The V and J genes are TRBV9 and TRBJ2-1, with TRBD2 matching over 8 bases. CDR3 length: 15 amino acids. V trimming: 2 bases; J trimming: 6 bases; junction bases outside the gene matches: 7. The germline V gene has CDR1 SGDLS and CDR2 YYNGEE. The CDR3 nucleotides read TGTGCCAGCAGCGTTGCGGGGGGCCTCCGCAATGAGCAGTTCTTC. Translation gives CASSVAGGLRNEQFF.

The chain combines TRBV5-1 with TRBJ1-5, with 9 bases fitting TRBD1. J lost 5 bases, V lost 4 bases, and 7 bases had no gene match. Germline lookup yields CDR1 SGHRS and CDR2 YFSETQ. The length of the CDR3 is 15 residues. The CDR3 bases are TGCGCCAGCAGCCCGGACAGGGGTAGGGATCAGCCCCAGCATTTT. This gives the protein CASSPDRGRDQPQHF.

The chain carries TRBV3-1 (or the pseudogene TRBV3-2) and TRBJ2-2, with D unresolved. CDR1 is LGHDT, CDR2 YNNKEL, per germline (reference sequence). Trimming took off 4 bases at V and 7 bases at J, with 7 bases between the two ends. CDR3 length equals 12 residues. The CDR3 is CASSRTYGELFF. As DNA, the CDR3 is TGTGCCAGCAGCCGCACCTACGGGGAGCTGTTTTTT.

The rearrangement joins TRBV7-2 to TRBJ1-6; weak D call: TRBD1 (5 bases). Germline V CDR1 and CDR2: SGHTA, FQGNSA. The CDR3 consists of 18 residues. V was cut by 1 base and J by 3 bases, with 16 bases left in between. CDR3: CASSLVGASRSYNSPLHF. The CDR3 region has the DNA TGTGCCAGCAGCTTAGTAGGGGCATCTCGGAGCTATAATTCACCCCTCCACTTT. Using reference TRBV7-2 and TRBJ1-6 for the parts outside the CDR3, the full variable domain is GAGVSQSPSNKVTEKGKDVELRCDPISGHTALYWYRQSLGQGLEFLIYFQGNSAPDKSGLPSDRFSAERTGGSVSTLTIQRTQQEDSAVYLCASSLVGASRSYNSPLHFGNGTRLTVT.

The chain carries TRBV12-3 or TRBV12-4 and TRBJ2-1; 8 bases fit TRBD2. There are 13 residues in the CDR3. J lost 8 bases, V lost 4 bases, and 4 bases had no gene match. CDR3 sequence (DNA): TGTGCCAGCAGTTATCTAGCGGGCTATGAGCAGTTCTTC. Amino acids: CASSYLAGYEQFF.

V usage is TRBV10-3 and J usage is TRBJ2-5; 8 positions agree with TRBD1. After removal of 6 bases from V and 5 bases from J, the junction contained 8 bases not matched to a gene. CDR3 length equals 14 residues. Per germline, CDR1 ENHRY and CDR2 SYGVKD. CDR3 in DNA: TGTGCCATCAGCCTGGCCGGGACAGGTGAGACCCAGTACTTC. Protein sequence: CAISLAGTGETQYF.

The rearrangement uses TRBV15 and TRBJ2-3; possibly TRBD1 for D (5 bases). CDR3 length: 14 amino acids. Trimming shortened V by 3 bases and J by 1 base, and 8 bases separated the two germline ends. The germline gives CDR1 LNHNV, CDR2 YYDKDF (reference sequence). The CDR3 loop reads CATSRGLGTDTQYF. The CDR3 DNA is TGTGCCACCAGCAGGGGGCTTGGCACAGATACGCAGTATTTT.

The CDR3 DNA follows: TGTGCCAGCAGGGCCTCCTATAATTCACCCCTCCACTTT. Translation: CASRASYNSPLHF. The rearrangement links TRBV28 to TRBJ1-6; no definite D call. CDR1 is MDHEN, CDR2 SYDVKM, per germline. V gave up 6 bases and J gave up 0 bases, with 3 bases separating them. There are 13 residues in the CDR3. The whole variable domain, filled in from reference TRBV28 and TRBJ1-6, reads DVKVTQSSRYLVKRTGEKVFLECVQDMDHENMFWYRQDPGLGLRLIYFSYDVKMKEKGDIPEGYSVSREKKERFSLILESASTNQTSMYLCASRASYNSPLHFGNGTRLTVT.

V gene TRBV18 combines with J gene TRBJ2-7, with D tentatively TRBD1 (7 bases). Germline CDR1 reads KGHSH; CDR2 reads LQKENI. The CDR3 loop spans 16 amino acids. Trimming removed 6 bases at V and 2 bases at J, with 20 bases between. The CDR3 nucleotides are TGTGCCAGCTCCCCCAAGGCGGGGACAGCGACCTACGAGCAGTACTTC. Translating gives CASSPKAGTATYEQYF.

CDR3 loop: CASSARVYNEQFF. CDR3 nucleotides: TGTGCCAGCAGTGCCAGGGTCTACAATGAGCAGTTCTTC. The genes are TRBV2 and TRBJ2-1, with D perhaps matching TRBD1 (5 bases). This CDR3 spans 13 amino acids. The germline gives CDR1 SNHLY, CDR2 FYNNEI. Trimming removed 4 bases from V and 3 bases from J, with 7 bases in between.

The chain is built from TRBV7-2 and TRBJ2-7, with TRBD2 as a possible D gene (5 bases). The ends were cut back, 5 bases at V and 5 bases at J, with 19 bases in the middle. Germline CDR1 reads SGHTA; CDR2 reads FQGNSA. CDR3 size: 15 residues. The CDR3 here is CASSPLASGSNEQYF. The DNA of the CDR3 is TGTGCCAGCAGCCCCTTAGCATCGGGATCTAACGAGCAGTACTTC.

This clone was detected only once. This chain connects TRBV2 to TRBJ1-2; possibly TRBD1 for D (6 bases). There are 13 residues in the CDR3. Germline V CDR1 and CDR2: SNHLY, FYNNEI. V lost 6 bases and J 1 base, leaving 9 bases between the germline ends. The CDR3 reads CASRTGYNYGYTF. The CDR3 DNA follows: TGTGCCAGCAGGACAGGTTATAACTATGGCTACACCTTC.

The gene calls are TRBV10-3 and TRBJ2-3, with 7 bases aligning to TRBD2. The V gene's germline CDR1 is ENHRY and CDR2 SYGVKD. This CDR3 has 15 amino acids. V shed 0 bases, J shed 3 bases, and the junction held 3 bases outside the gene matches. DNA for the CDR3: TGTGCCATCAGTGAGTCGAGTAGCGGGACAGATACGCAGTATTTT. As protein: CAISESSSGTDTQYF.

The genes are TRBV5-1 and TRBJ1-1; no reliable D call. The V end lost 4 bases, the J end lost 0 bases, and 7 bases lay between the germline ends. The CDR3 consists of 13 residues. CDR1 and CDR2 from the germline V gene are SGHRS and YFSETQ. The CDR3: CASSPRLNTEAFF. The CDR3 region has the DNA TGCGCCAGCAGCCCCAGGCTGAACACTGAAGCTTTCTTT.

About this clone itself: Sequence at one end of the junction differs from germline and may be a read error. V is TRBV4-3 and J is TRBJ2-3, with TRBD2 matching over 9 bases. Germline assignment: CDR1 LGHNA and CDR2 YSLEER. There are 15 residues in the CDR3. The CDR3 protein is CASSQETSGTDTQYF. The CDR3 region has the DNA TGCGCCAGCAGCCAAGAGACTAGCGGCACGGATACGCAGTATTTT.

The chain employs TRBV5-4 and TRBJ2-2, with 8 bases fitting TRBD1. The length of the CDR3 is 17 residues. CDR1 SGHNT and CDR2 YYREEE come from the germline V gene (reference sequence). Trimming removed 3 bases from V and 1 base from J; junction bases left unmatched: 8. The CDR3 reads CASSYRTGNENTGELFF. DNA of the CDR3: TGTGCCAGCAGCTATCGGACAGGGAATGAGAACACCGGGGAGCTGTTTTTT.

CDR3 sequence: CASSYGGTQYF. As DNA, the CDR3 is TGTGCCAGCAGTTACGGAGGAACGCAGTATTTT. This chain uses TRBV6-5 with TRBJ2-3; possibly TRBD2 for D (5 bases). Germline V gives CDR1 MNHEY, CDR2 SVGAGI. The ends were cut back, 2 bases at V and 9 bases at J, with 6 bases in the middle. The CDR3 runs 11 residues.

This clone was detected only a few times. The genes are TRBV7-2 and TRBJ1-6; 10 bases line up with TRBD1. With V trimmed by 5 bases and J by 9 bases, 4 bases remained unmatched. The CDR3 has 14 amino acids. The germline V gene encodes CDR1 SGHTA and CDR2 FQGNSA. The CDR3 loop reads CASSVTGGSSPLHF. Written as DNA, the CDR3 is TGTGCCAGCAGCGTGACAGGGGGCAGTTCACCCCTCCACTTT.

This chain uses TRBV18 with TRBJ1-1; D possibly corresponds to TRBD1 (5 bases). Germline loops: CDR1 KGHSH, CDR2 LQKENI. This CDR3 has 15 residues. V was pared by 3 bases and J by 1 base, with 12 bases between. The CDR3 spells CASSPGHRSNTEAFF. CDR3 nucleotides: TGTGCCAGCTCACCGGGGCACAGGTCGAACACTGAAGCTTTCTTT.

The chain joins TRBV6-2 or TRBV6-3 to TRBJ2-6; D is uncertain. This CDR3 is built from 16 residues. V dropped 2 bases and J dropped 0 bases, with 8 bases sitting between them. Germline V gene lookup returns CDR1 MNHEY and CDR2 SVGEGT. The CDR3 DNA reads TGTGCCAGCAGTTACCCCCCCAGCTCTGGGGCCAACGTCCTGACTTTC. This sequence encodes CASSYPPSSGANVLTF.

The chain links TRBV28 to TRBJ2-2; 13 nucleotides agree with TRBD2. The CDR3 totals 16 residues. J was trimmed by 7 bases and V by 5 bases; bases with no gene match: 7. From germline, CDR1 is MDHEN and CDR2 SYDVKM. CDR3 residues: CASSLGTSGNFGELFF. CDR3 DNA: TGTGCCAGCAGTCTGGGGACTAGCGGGAACTTCGGGGAGCTGTTTTTT.

The chain combines TRBV11-3 with TRBJ2-7, with TRBD1 identical over 7 bases. Germline assignment: CDR1 SGHNT and CDR2 YENEEA. The CDR3 loop spans 13 amino acids. Trimming took 5 bases from V and 4 from J; bases not matched to a gene: 5. The CDR3 region is CASSPNRGYEQYF. In DNA form, the CDR3 reads TGTGCCAGCAGCCCCAACAGGGGTTACGAGCAGTACTTC.